The 18 T cell receptor beta chains in this list originate from one sample, sequenced in a study of blood T cell repertoires in COVID-19. TCRdb keeps only in-frame clones here, not all; method: immunoSEQ multiplex PCR. The sample has roughly 120,000 clones; 65% to 85% are singletons. The material sequenced was peripheral blood. These TCRs come from a man between 65 and 80 years old with acute or convalescent COVID-19.

With regard to this clone: Other DNA sequences in this sample translate to the same CDR3. The chain is built from TRBV3-1 (or the pseudogene TRBV3-2) and TRBJ1-2; no firm D call. This CDR3 is 13 amino acids long. Trimming removed 3 bases at V and 0 bases at J, with 5 bases between. CDR1 and CDR2 (germline): LGHDT, YNNKEL (reference sequence). CDR3 bases: TGTGCCAGCAGCCAGGGCTCTAACTATGGCTACACCTTC. Encoded protein: CASSQGSNYGYTF.

As for this clone: The same CDR3 also results from other DNA sequences found in this sample. The chain couples TRBV2 to TRBJ1-5; the match to TRBD1 covers 8 bases. The CDR3 is 15 residues long. CDR1 and CDR2 from the germline V gene are SNHLY and FYNNEI. V was clipped by 5 bases and J by 0 bases; unmatched bases: 3. The CDR3 spells CASSRTGTSNQPQHF. In DNA form, the CDR3 reads TGTGCCAGCAGTCGGACAGGGACTAGCAATCAGCCCCAGCATTTT.

The V call is TRBV4-2, the J call TRBJ2-1; maybe TRBD2 (6 bases). The ends were cut back, 1 base at V and 7 bases at J, with 8 bases in the middle. CDR1 and CDR2 (germline): LGHNA, YNFKEQ. This CDR3 region has 13 residues. CDR3 nucleotides: TGTGCCAGCAGCCAAGGACTAGGGAATGAGCAGTTCTTC. Residues: CASSQGLGNEQFF.

V gene TRBV27 combines with J gene TRBJ1-2; D is ambiguous. Trimming pared 4 bases from V and 4 bases from J, leaving 13 bases between. This CDR3 has 14 residues. Germline CDR1 is MNHEY and CDR2 is SMNVEV (reference sequence). The DNA for the CDR3 is TGTGCCAGCAGTTCCAATTGGCTCTCCTATGGCTACACCTTC. It codes for CASSSNWLSYGYTF.

The CDR3 DNA sequence: TGTGCCAGTAGTATTTACGCGGGACAGGGAGGCGATGAGCAGTTCTTC. Translation: CASSIYAGQGGDEQFF. The chain recombines TRBV19 with TRBJ2-1; TRBD1 agrees at 9 bases. Germline V lookup: CDR1 LNHDA, CDR2 SQIVND (reference sequence). V was clipped by 3 bases and J by 8 bases; unmatched bases: 11. The CDR3 has 16 amino acids.

The chain couples TRBV6-7 to TRBJ2-1; TRBD1 matches 9 bases. TRBV6-7 is sorted into the ORF group, with uncertain function. Trimming cost V 7 bases and J 9 bases; bases outside gene matches: 13. The CDR3 runs to 15 residues. The CDR3 is CASKPRTGVLSEQFF. Written as DNA, the CDR3 is TGTGCCAGCAAACCCCGGACAGGGGTTCTCAGTGAGCAGTTCTTC.

This chain connects TRBV10-3 to TRBJ2-1, with TRBD1 as a possible D gene (6 bases). The germline V gene has CDR1 ENHRY and CDR2 SYGVKD. V lost 4 bases, J lost 7 bases, and 14 bases lay in between. CDR3 length: 14 residues. The CDR3: CAISVDRIGNEQFF. The CDR3 DNA reads TGTGCCATCAGTGTTGACAGGATCGGGAATGAGCAGTTCTTC.

The chain is built from TRBV3-1 (or the pseudogene TRBV3-2) and TRBJ2-7; 9 bases agree with TRBD1. V shed 3 bases and J 7 bases; nucleotides not matched to a gene: 10. Germline V gives CDR1 LGHDT, CDR2 YNNKEL (reference sequence). CDR3 length: 15 amino acids. The chain's CDR3 is CASSHGVTGGGEQYF. CDR3 sequence (DNA): TGTGCCAGCAGCCATGGAGTGACAGGGGGAGGAGAGCAGTACTTC.

This clone came up once. The chain links TRBV4-1 to TRBJ2-3, with 7 bases identical to TRBD2. Germline loops: CDR1 MGHRA, CDR2 YSYEKL. The length of the CDR3 is 18 residues. V shed 3 bases, J shed 0 bases, and the junction held 12 bases outside the gene matches. The CDR3 region has the DNA TGCGCCAGCAGCCAGGGGACTAAAGCGGTGTCTAGCACAGATACGCAGTATTTT. Its translation: CASSQGTKAVSSTDTQYF.

The table lists this clone with a few counts. J is TRBJ1-4 and V is TRBV2; 7 positions match TRBD1. This CDR3 has 15 residues. Germline CDR1 is SNHLY and CDR2 is FYNNEI. Trimming cost V 4 bases and J 7 bases; bases outside gene matches: 9. DNA for the CDR3: TGTGCCAGCAGTGCCATTACAGGGGTGGTTGAAAAACTGTTTTTT. Translated: CASSAITGVVEKLFF.

The chain employs TRBV7-9 and TRBJ2-1; D not certain. The CDR3 runs to 12 residues. Germline V gene sequence: CDR1 SEHNR, CDR2 FQNEAQ (reference sequence). Trimming cost V 5 bases and J 7 bases, with 9 bases left between them. The CDR3 DNA is TGTGCCAGCAGCGCTCGTACTAATGAGCAGTTCTTC. Translating it yields CASSARTNEQFF. Full variable domain (outside the CDR3, taken from reference TRBV7-9 and TRBJ2-1): DTGVSQNPRHKITKRGQNVTFRCDPISEHNRLYWYRQTLGQGPEFLTYFQNEAQLEKSRLLSDRFSAERPKGSFSTLEIQRTEQGDSAMYLCASSARTNEQFFGPGTRLTVL.

The V call is TRBV5-1, the J call TRBJ1-2; D is uncertain. The ends were cut back, 4 bases at V and 7 bases at J, with 14 bases in the middle. Germline V lookup: CDR1 SGHRS, CDR2 YFSETQ. This CDR3 comprises 13 residues. The CDR3, as DNA: TGCGCCAGCAGCCCCCAGGAGGAAATTGGCTACACCTTC. Encoded protein: CASSPQEEIGYTF.

The rearrangement uses TRBV7-2 and TRBJ1-1; D is perhaps TRBD1 (6 bases). Per germline, CDR1 SGHTA and CDR2 FQGNSA. Trimming removed 6 bases from V and 0 bases from J, with 8 bases in between. This CDR3 has 13 amino acids. As DNA, the CDR3 is TGTGCCAGCAGGAGACAGGTGAACACTGAAGCTTTCTTT. Its translation: CASRRQVNTEAFF.

There are a few counts of this clone. The chain joins TRBV12-5 to TRBJ1-4; tentative D call: TRBD1 (6 bases). Trimming removed 3 bases from V and 14 bases from J, with 25 bases in between. This CDR3 has 16 residues. The germline V gene encodes CDR1 LGHNT and CDR2 FRNRAP. CDR3: CASGFSVDRQTDGLFF. The CDR3 DNA is TGTGCTAGTGGTTTTTCCGTGGACAGACAAACTGATGGGCTGTTTTTT.

The J gene is TRBJ1-6, the V gene TRBV27; 7 bases fit TRBD1. The CDR3 has 14 residues. Germline V gene lookup returns CDR1 MNHEY and CDR2 SMNVEV (reference sequence). Losses at the gene ends were 5 bases for V and 9 bases for J; bases not matched to a gene: 7. The CDR3 coding sequence is TGTGCCAGCAGTCTAAGACAGGGCAGTTCACCCCTCCACTTT. This codes for CASSLRQGSSPLHF.

The genes are TRBV5-4 and TRBJ1-1; tentatively, D is TRBD1 (5 bases). Germline V gives CDR1 SGHNT, CDR2 YYREEE (reference sequence). V lost 7 bases, J lost 4 bases, and 14 bases lay in between. The CDR3 has 13 amino acids. The DNA for the CDR3 is TGTGCCAGCCAGGGACTTGCGGGCACTGAAGCTTTCTTT. Amino acids: CASQGLAGTEAFF.

This clone was seen just once. The chain recombines TRBV3-1 (or the pseudogene TRBV3-2) with TRBJ1-3, with D maybe TRBD1 (5 bases). The CDR3 length is 18 residues. V lost 3 bases and J lost 4, with 22 bases in between. From germline, CDR1 is LGHDT and CDR2 YNNKEL (reference sequence). This CDR3 reads CASSHASVRVHRGNTIYF. As DNA, the CDR3 is TGTGCCAGCAGCCACGCTTCCGTCAGGGTTCATCGAGGAAACACCATATATTTT.

This clone was picked up one time. The J gene is TRBJ2-3, the V gene TRBV29-1; D remains unclear. The CDR3 contains 13 residues. Trimming left V 7 bases short and J 1 base short, with 12 bases between. Looked up from germline, CDR1 is SQVTM and CDR2 is ANQGSEA. This CDR3 is CSAPRFGTDTQYF. CDR3 bases: TGCAGCGCCCCCCGGTTTGGCACAGATACGCAGTATTTT.